This T cell receptor (beta chain) was captured in a study of neurological immune-mediated disorders. As for the study in general: The roughly 34 patients with multiple sclerosis comprised 31 relapsing-remitting cases and 3 secondary progressive cases. General study points: When repertoires were grouped phylogenetically, those of 18 of 34 multiple sclerosis patients fell into one related-CDR3 cluster, a possible signature.

The CDR3 length is 13 residues. V dropped 8 bases and J dropped 8; count of bases not matched to a gene: 9. The germline CDR1 and CDR2 sequences are SQVTM and ANQGSEA. For this clonotype: The antigen is not known.

Over 200 million TCR-beta sequences, together covering 15-18 subjects, were produced by every individual sequencing run that was carried out. TCRdb reprocessed the 5' RACE reads with MiXCR, giving one entry per CDR3 protein. The sample yields tens of thousands of distinct CDR3 sequences, 17% seen once. The V call is TRBV29-1, the J call TRBJ2-1, with 10 bases matching TRBD2. The sequenced sample was CD8+ T cells from blood. This clonotype originated in a woman under 30 with multiple sclerosis. The CDR3 region has the DNA TGCAGCCGAGGGGCTAGCGGGAGTGATGAGCAGTTCTTC. Its protein is CSRGASGSDEQFF.